This T cell receptor (beta chain) emerged from a study of OX40 agonist ivuxolimab in advanced cancers. The wider study: Participants, 82.7% male, averaged approximately 60 years of age, ranging from roughly 23 to 80.

This clone was observed once. Profiled with immunoSEQ multiplex PCR; TCRdb holds only in-frame clones, not every one. The sample shows around 69,000 clones, roughly 87% of them seen only once. This CDR3 is 15 amino acids long. Looked up from germline, CDR1 is MNHNS and CDR2 is SASEGT. With 4 bases clipped from V and 0 bases from J, the junction kept 5 bases outside the gene matches. The chain has TRBV6-1 and TRBJ2-7, with TRBD2 identical over 8 bases. The source is an adult with an advanced solid tumor such as melanoma, head and neck, liver or kidney cancer. The sample was CD4+ or CD8+ T cells sorted from blood, taken in a trial of the OX40 agonist ivuxolimab. The CDR3 loop reads CASSVRREASYEQYF. CDR3 in DNA: TGTGCCAGCAGTGTTCGGCGGGAGGCCTCCTACGAGCAGTACTTC.